This T cell receptor beta chain was captured by sequencing in a study of response to subunit inactivated influenza vaccine. TCRdb independently ran MiXCR on the RT-PCR reads; one entry per CDR3 protein. The sample contains more than 450,000 distinct CDR3 sequences, under 9% of which appear only once. This CDR3 has 14 amino acids. CDR1 DFQATT and CDR2 SNEGSKA come from the germline V gene (reference sequence). The V end was cut by 6 bases, the J end by 0 bases, with 15 bases between. This clonotype was recorded many times. The chain is built from TRBV20-1 and TRBJ2-7; D is undetermined. The TCR sequence derives from a man between 50 and 75 years old who received an inactivated influenza vaccine. The material sequenced was PBMCs from blood, taken around 25 months after vaccination. The CDR3 nucleotides read TGCAGTGCCCAAATAGTGTCCAACTCCTACGAGCAGTACTTC. This encodes CSAQIVSNSYEQYF.